This is a list of T cell receptor beta chains from one sample in a study of cytomegalovirus exposure and HLA in healthy donors. TCRdb's table, derived via immunoSEQ multiplex PCR, lists solely in-frame clones and lacks some. In the table there are 180,000 or so clones, approximately 85% of which are singletons. Sequenced sample: PBMCs. The receptors were sampled from a man between 18 and 29 years old in good health and CMV-seropositive. Each CDR3 is given with its conserved first and last residue. Fields, in order: clone size, J gene, V gene, CDR3 protein. The size field is filled for only some rows; it gives once, few, many or a size class.

>once|TRBJ1-3|TRBV27
CASSLRGLGNTIYF
>-|TRBJ1-1|TRBV2
CASSDSVEAFF
>-|TRBJ2-1|TRBV5-1
CASHPGQGANEQFF
>few|TRBJ1-4|TRBV7-8
CASSPAAVRGEKLFF
>-|TRBJ2-5|TRBV19
CASSIMAGARETQYF
>few|TRBJ2-7|TRBV4-1
CASSQGLAYEQYF
>once|TRBJ2-2|TRBV6-1
CASKRTGGTGELFF
>-|TRBJ1-2|TRBV27
CASSPSGQGDGNYGYTF
>-|TRBJ2-1|TRBV5-1
CASSLTGDKNEQFF
>-|TRBJ2-3|TRBV5-1
CASNLFLAGGGTDTQYF
>-|TRBJ2-5|TRBV10-2
CASSDPGTGDETQYF
>once|TRBJ1-1|TRBV7-6
CASSLTPGAGNTEAFF
>few|TRBJ1-4|TRBV5-1
CASSFGQPNEKLFF
>-|TRBJ2-1|TRBV9
CASSVGGGAKNEQFF
>few|TRBJ2-7|TRBV7-2
CASSRRSGESSYEQYF
>-|TRBJ2-3|TRBV9
CASSVEGRTDTQYF
>-|TRBJ2-1|TRBV4-1
CASSQVGGSEQFF
>-|TRBJ2-7|TRBV5-1
CASSLVRSGYEQYF
>-|TRBJ1-4|TRBV18
CASSPSTTGQGEKLFF
>-|TRBJ2-3|TRBV7-3
CASSLTLARGGPDTQYF
>-|TRBJ2-2|TRBV10-3
CAISETGVLGGVSTGELFF
>-|TRBJ2-3|TRBV2
CASRELAGGGVDTQYF
>few|TRBJ1-5|TRBV29-1
CSVGSQPQHF
>-|TRBJ1-5|TRBV2
CASKGVGNDQPQHF
>-|TRBJ2-1|TRBV4-2
CASSQEGGSSYNEQFF
>-|TRBJ2-3|TRBV13
CASSSPDRSTDTQYF
>-|TRBJ1-5|TRBV5-1
CASSPQTGDQPQHF
>-|TRBJ2-1|TRBV27
CASSSLREYYNEQFF
>-|TRBJ1-5|TRBV19
CASSEGRGGQPQHF
>-|TRBJ1-1|TRBV29-1
CSVGQSEAFF
>few|TRBJ2-3|TRBV7-9
CASRLTSGGGTDTQYF
>few|TRBJ1-1|TRBV5-1
CASSLTGGLNTEAFF
>once|TRBJ2-2|TRBV25-1
CASSEGGYTGELFF
>few|TRBJ1-1|TRBV28
CASSRDRGNTEAFF
>-|TRBJ2-1|TRBV2
CASSLWVGRLNEQFF
>-|TRBJ1-5|TRBV2
CASRQVSNQPQHF
>-|TRBJ1-4|TRBV7-6
CASSFGLSNEKLFF
>-|TRBJ2-3|TRBV19
CASSARDRSTDTQYF
>-|TRBJ2-2|TRBV6-1
CASTAREVITGELFF
>-|TRBJ1-6|TRBV30
CASTGQTNSPLHF
>-|TRBJ2-7|TRBV25-1
CASSGWDRAYYEQYF
>-|TRBJ1-2|TRBV7-2
CASSLGQSSRTF
>-|TRBJ2-5|TRBV7-8
CASSLARTGRGETQYF
>-|TRBJ2-5|TRBV4-3
CASSLGVLKGGETQYF
>-|TRBJ2-3|TRBV9
CASSVSSGGGGDTQYF
>-|TRBJ2-5|TRBV18
CASSQTGGQETQYF
>few|TRBJ2-7|TRBV13
CASSLRRLAGGKIGEQYF
>-|TRBJ1-1|TRBV5-1
CASSLYTGFTEAFF
>-|TRBJ2-3|TRBV7-2
CASRPTGFYTDTQYF
>-|TRBJ2-5|TRBV7-8
CASSSPAGTQETQYF
>-|TRBJ2-5|TRBV2
CATEPGQGAETQYF
>-|-|TRBV9
CASSVGAGDVYEQYF
>once|TRBJ1-3|TRBV2
CASSEYLGNTIYF
>-|TRBJ1-5|TRBV4-2
CASTTTGVGNQPQHF